Shown below are 4 T cell receptor beta chains from a single sample sequenced in a study of blood T cells in healthy people across ages. A second 7 to 11 cycle PCR used barcoded and J-beta primers. TCRdb reprocessed the 5' RACE reads with MiXCR, giving one entry per CDR3 protein. The sample has just under 750,000 distinct CDR3 sequences; about a fifth are singletons. Sequencing was performed on blood. The receptors here all came from a man aged 65 to 85 in good health.

This clonotype has more than one count but fewer than ten. The genes are TRBV7-2 and TRBJ1-1; D not certain. This CDR3 comprises 13 residues. CDR1 SGHTA and CDR2 FQGNSA come from the germline V gene. V lost 4 bases to trimming and J lost 6 bases, with 12 bases between them. CDR3 DNA: TGTGCCAGCAGCTCTCAAAAGAGCTCTGAAGCTTTCTTT. This translates into CASSSQKSSEAFF. Full variable domain (missing parts from reference TRBV7-2 and TRBJ1-1): GAGVSQSPSNKVTEKGKDVELRCDPISGHTALYWYRQSLGQGLEFLIYFQGNSAPDKSGLPSDRFSAERTGGSVSTLTIQRTQQEDSAVYLCASSSQKSSEAFFGQGTRLTVV.

The gene calls are TRBV30 and TRBJ1-2; D is ambiguous. This CDR3 has 12 amino acids. V was cut by 0 bases and J by 6 bases, with 8 bases left in between. Per the germline V gene, CDR1 is GTSNPN and CDR2 is SVGIG (reference sequence). The chain's CDR3 is CAWSVRLDGYTF. The CDR3 nucleotides read TGTGCCTGGAGTGTCCGACTCGATGGCTACACCTTC.

The rearrangement uses TRBV6-5 and TRBJ2-7; TRBD1 might be the D (5 bases). Looked up from germline, CDR1 is MNHEY and CDR2 is SVGAGI. Trimming removed 5 bases from V and 2 bases from J, with 13 bases in between. The CDR3 totals 14 residues. CDR3: CASSRAGNPYEQYF. DNA of the CDR3: TGTGCCAGCAGTCGGGCAGGGAATCCCTACGAGCAGTACTTC.

Concerning this clonotype: A much larger clonotype is one base distant, so this may be a read error. This rearrangement joins TRBV10-1 to TRBJ1-2; no definite D call. The CDR3 is made up of 13 amino acids. Germline V gives CDR1 WNHNN, CDR2 SYGVQD (reference sequence). Between the trimmed V and J ends, which lost 6 bases and 5 bases, there was a span of 13 bases. The CDR3 reads CASSPDTRYGYTF. The CDR3 DNA reads as TGCGCCAGCAGCCCCGACACGCGGTATGGCTACACCTTC.